The rows below give T cell receptor beta chains drawn from one sample of a study of blood T cells in healthy people across ages. TCRdb fed the 5' RACE reads into MiXCR, producing one record per CDR3 protein. The repertoire has around 1.5 million distinct CDR3 sequences, 34% of them found once; the top ten carry 10% to 12%. Sequencing was carried out using blood. The receptors come from a woman aged 25 to 39 in good health. CDR3s include the opening cysteine and the closing phenylalanine or tryptophan. Each record gives: D gene, V gene, J gene, clone size, CDR3 protein, CDR3 DNA. D genes are given only for firm matches. Size tells how often a clone was seen (once, few, many) or the class of an expanded clone, and some rows leave it out.

d_call: TRBD2; v_call: TRBV3-1; j_call: TRBJ2-7; clone_size: NA; cdr3_aa: CASSQVTSGLYNEQYF; cdr3_nt: TGTGCCAGCAGCCAAGTAACTAGCGGGCTGTACAATGAGCAGTACTTC
d_call: NA; v_call: TRBV19; j_call: TRBJ2-3; clone_size: NA; cdr3_aa: CASTQRGADTQYF; cdr3_nt: TGTGCCAGTACCCAAAGGGGAGCAGATACGCAGTATTTT
d_call: NA; v_call: TRBV28; j_call: TRBJ2-7; clone_size: NA; cdr3_aa: CASRKAGTLNEQYF; cdr3_nt: TGTGCCAGCAGGAAGGCAGGGACCTTGAACGAGCAGTACTTC
d_call: NA; v_call: TRBV6-2/TRBV6-3; j_call: TRBJ1-5; clone_size: NA; cdr3_aa: CASTQTGAGNQPQHF; cdr3_nt: TGTGCCAGCACCCAGACAGGAGCGGGGAATCAGCCCCAGCATTTT
d_call: NA; v_call: TRBV6-5; j_call: TRBJ2-2; clone_size: NA; cdr3_aa: CASSLPGHANTGELFF; cdr3_nt: TGTGCCAGCAGTTTACCGGGACATGCGAACACCGGGGAGCTGTTTTTT
d_call: NA; v_call: TRBV10-1; j_call: TRBJ2-7; clone_size: few; cdr3_aa: CASPVMAASYEQYF; cdr3_nt: TGCGCCAGTCCAGTGATGGCAGCTTCCTACGAGCAGTACTTC
d_call: TRBD2; v_call: TRBV7-2; j_call: TRBJ2-1; clone_size: NA; cdr3_aa: CASSARLAGGGYNEQFF; cdr3_nt: TGTGCCAGCAGCGCTCGTCTAGCGGGGGGGGGATACAATGAGCAGTTCTTC
d_call: TRBD2; v_call: TRBV6-1; j_call: TRBJ2-1; clone_size: NA; cdr3_aa: CASSGSTSGRPRYNEQFF; cdr3_nt: TGTGCCAGCAGTGGGTCGACTAGCGGGAGGCCTCGTTACAATGAGCAGTTCTTC
d_call: NA; v_call: TRBV7-9; j_call: TRBJ1-5; clone_size: NA; cdr3_aa: CASSQDWDQPQHF; cdr3_nt: TGTGCCAGCAGCCAAGACTGGGATCAGCCCCAGCATTTT
d_call: TRBD1; v_call: TRBV6-1; j_call: TRBJ2-7; clone_size: NA; cdr3_aa: CASSEAGTGKYEQYF; cdr3_nt: TGTGCCAGCAGTGAAGCCGGGACAGGAAAATACGAGCAGTACTTC
d_call: TRBD2; v_call: TRBV20-1; j_call: TRBJ2-3; clone_size: NA; cdr3_aa: CSARDLQRGRTDTQYF; cdr3_nt: TGCAGTGCTAGAGATCTACAGCGGGGGCGCACAGATACGCAGTATTTT
d_call: NA; v_call: TRBV6-6; j_call: TRBJ2-6; clone_size: many; cdr3_aa: CASSYGSLSGANVLTF; cdr3_nt: TGTGCCAGCAGTTATGGCAGCCTCTCTGGGGCCAACGTCCTGACTTTC
d_call: NA; v_call: TRBV20-1; j_call: TRBJ2-5; clone_size: NA; cdr3_aa: CSARDQGGGETQYF; cdr3_nt: TGCAGTGCTAGAGATCAGGGGGGAGGGGAGACCCAGTACTTC
d_call: TRBD2; v_call: TRBV6-5; j_call: TRBJ2-7; clone_size: NA; cdr3_aa: CASSPSSGSIYEQYF; cdr3_nt: TGTGCCAGCAGTCCTTCTAGCGGGAGTATCTACGAGCAGTACTTC
d_call: TRBD1; v_call: TRBV20-1; j_call: TRBJ1-5; clone_size: NA; cdr3_aa: CSARDSWQPQHF; cdr3_nt: TGCAGTGCTCGGGACAGTTGGCAGCCCCAGCATTTT
d_call: TRBD1; v_call: TRBV6-1; j_call: TRBJ2-6; clone_size: NA; cdr3_aa: CASRTGHSGANVLTF; cdr3_nt: TGTGCCAGCCGGACAGGCCACTCTGGGGCCAACGTCCTGACTTTC
d_call: TRBD2; v_call: TRBV7-2; j_call: TRBJ2-7; clone_size: few; cdr3_aa: CASSWSGSRLYEQYF; cdr3_nt: TGTGCCAGCAGCTGGAGCGGGAGTCGCCTCTACGAGCAGTACTTC
d_call: NA; v_call: TRBV29-1; j_call: TRBJ2-2; clone_size: many; cdr3_aa: CSVDQGNTGELFF; cdr3_nt: TGCAGCGTTGATCAGGGAAACACCGGGGAGCTGTTTTTT
d_call: TRBD2; v_call: TRBV7-6; j_call: TRBJ2-7; clone_size: NA; cdr3_aa: CASSLAPGLAYEQYF; cdr3_nt: TGTGCCAGCAGCTTAGCTCCGGGACTAGCCTACGAGCAGTACTTC
d_call: NA; v_call: TRBV6-2/TRBV6-3; j_call: TRBJ2-3; clone_size: NA; cdr3_aa: CASSDPLGGSMSTDTQYF; cdr3_nt: TGTGCCAGCAGCGACCCTTTAGGGGGTTCCATGAGCACAGATACGCAGTATTTT
d_call: NA; v_call: TRBV29-1; j_call: TRBJ2-2; clone_size: few; cdr3_aa: CSVAGDNTGELFF; cdr3_nt: TGCAGCGTTGCCGGGGACAACACCGGGGAGCTGTTTTTT
d_call: TRBD1; v_call: TRBV20-1; j_call: TRBJ1-1; clone_size: NA; cdr3_aa: CSANRGGMNTEAFF; cdr3_nt: TGCAGTGCTAACAGGGGCGGCATGAACACTGAAGCTTTCTTT
d_call: TRBD2; v_call: TRBV5-6; j_call: TRBJ2-3; clone_size: NA; cdr3_aa: CASSMGLAGVYGTQYF; cdr3_nt: TGTGCCAGCAGCATGGGACTAGCGGGAGTATATGGTACGCAGTATTTT
d_call: TRBD2; v_call: TRBV11-2; j_call: TRBJ2-7; clone_size: NA; cdr3_aa: CASRIGTGGTYEQYF; cdr3_nt: TGTGCCAGCAGAATAGGAACGGGAGGCACCTACGAGCAGTACTTC
d_call: NA; v_call: TRBV5-1; j_call: TRBJ2-7; clone_size: few; cdr3_aa: CASSLRIIDSQQYF; cdr3_nt: TGCGCCAGCAGCCTAAGGATAATCGACAGTCAGCAGTACTTC
d_call: TRBD2; v_call: TRBV27; j_call: TRBJ2-5; clone_size: NA; cdr3_aa: CASSLISGGGETQYF; cdr3_nt: TGTGCCAGCAGTTTAATTAGCGGGGGAGGGGAGACCCAGTACTTC
d_call: TRBD1; v_call: TRBV20-1; j_call: TRBJ1-2; clone_size: few; cdr3_aa: CSATDRGTGIIDYGYTF; cdr3_nt: TGCAGTGCCACAGATAGGGGGACAGGGATTATAGACTATGGCTACACCTTC
d_call: NA; v_call: TRBV12-3/TRBV12-4; j_call: TRBJ1-2; clone_size: few; cdr3_aa: CASSLRGRDYGYTF; cdr3_nt: TGTGCCAGCAGTTTACGGGGGCGAGACTATGGCTACACCTTC
d_call: NA; v_call: TRBV3-1; j_call: TRBJ1-1; clone_size: NA; cdr3_aa: CASSQPGMNTEAFF; cdr3_nt: TGTGCCAGCAGCCAACCGGGGATGAACACTGAAGCTTTCTTT
d_call: NA; v_call: TRBV6-2/TRBV6-3; j_call: TRBJ2-7; clone_size: NA; cdr3_aa: CASTIGWGYEQYF; cdr3_nt: TGTGCCAGCACAATCGGGTGGGGGTACGAGCAGTACTTC
d_call: NA; v_call: TRBV7-6; j_call: TRBJ2-1; clone_size: NA; cdr3_aa: CASSPAGAGEQFF; cdr3_nt: TGTGCCAGCAGTCCGGCCGGGGCCGGGGAGCAGTTCTTC
d_call: NA; v_call: TRBV14; j_call: TRBJ2-4; clone_size: NA; cdr3_aa: CASSQDTGLLAKNIQYF; cdr3_nt: TGTGCCAGCAGCCAAGATACGGGGCTACTAGCCAAAAACATTCAGTACTTC
d_call: TRBD1; v_call: TRBV20-1; j_call: TRBJ2-7; clone_size: NA; cdr3_aa: CSAIPPTGGHEQYF; cdr3_nt: TGCAGTGCCATACCGCCCACAGGGGGCCACGAGCAGTACTTC
d_call: NA; v_call: TRBV11-2; j_call: TRBJ2-4; clone_size: NA; cdr3_aa: CASSWGRDIQYF; cdr3_nt: TGTGCCAGCAGCTGGGGCCGGGACATTCAGTACTTC
d_call: NA; v_call: TRBV3-1; j_call: TRBJ1-2; clone_size: NA; cdr3_aa: CASSQDLRQYYGYTF; cdr3_nt: TGTGCCAGCAGCCAAGATCTCCGTCAGTACTATGGCTACACCTTC
d_call: NA; v_call: TRBV5-1; j_call: TRBJ2-3; clone_size: NA; cdr3_aa: CASSFEPLSDTQYF; cdr3_nt: TGCGCCAGCAGCTTTGAACCACTATCAGATACGCAGTATTTT
d_call: NA; v_call: TRBV9; j_call: TRBJ2-1; clone_size: NA; cdr3_aa: CASSVGGSAPSSYNEQFF; cdr3_nt: TGTGCCAGCAGCGTAGGGGGCTCAGCGCCGAGCTCCTACAATGAGCAGTTCTTC
d_call: NA; v_call: TRBV2; j_call: TRBJ1-1; clone_size: NA; cdr3_aa: CASSSETVGNTEAFF; cdr3_nt: TGTGCCAGCAGTTCTGAGACAGTGGGGAACACTGAAGCTTTCTTT
d_call: TRBD2; v_call: TRBV30; j_call: TRBJ2-7; clone_size: few; cdr3_aa: CASDGTSGSYEQYF; cdr3_nt: TGTGCCTCGGACGGGACTAGCGGCTCCTACGAGCAGTACTTC
d_call: TRBD2; v_call: TRBV2; j_call: TRBJ2-5; clone_size: NA; cdr3_aa: CASPGLAGGETQYF; cdr3_nt: TGTGCCAGCCCGGGACTAGCGGGGGGTGAGACCCAGTACTTC
d_call: TRBD1; v_call: TRBV5-5; j_call: TRBJ2-7; clone_size: few; cdr3_aa: CASSPARGLTTTYEQYF; cdr3_nt: TGTGCCAGCAGCCCGGCCAGGGGGCTTACGACAACCTACGAGCAGTACTTC
d_call: NA; v_call: TRBV20-1; j_call: TRBJ1-6; clone_size: few; cdr3_aa: CSAKATGRFVGRSPLHF; cdr3_nt: TGCAGTGCTAAGGCCACAGGACGCTTTGTAGGGCGTTCACCCCTCCACTTT
d_call: TRBD2; v_call: TRBV4-1; j_call: TRBJ2-6; clone_size: few; cdr3_aa: CASSLSGGGPSGANVLTF; cdr3_nt: TGCGCCAGCAGCCTATCCGGCGGGGGACCCTCTGGGGCCAACGTCCTGACTTTC
d_call: TRBD2; v_call: TRBV2; j_call: TRBJ2-7; clone_size: NA; cdr3_aa: CASSEAFTSAGEYF; cdr3_nt: TGTGCCAGCAGTGAAGCGTTTACTAGCGCGGGGGAGTACTTC
d_call: NA; v_call: TRBV28; j_call: TRBJ2-1; clone_size: NA; cdr3_aa: CASSIGTLGNNEQFF; cdr3_nt: TGTGCCAGCAGTATCGGGACATTAGGAAACAATGAGCAGTTCTTC
d_call: NA; v_call: TRBV4-2; j_call: TRBJ1-4; clone_size: few; cdr3_aa: CASSHQGGEEKLFF; cdr3_nt: TGTGCCAGCAGCCATCAAGGAGGAGAAGAAAAACTGTTTTTT
d_call: TRBD1; v_call: TRBV2; j_call: TRBJ1-1; clone_size: once; cdr3_aa: CASSERQGALTEAFF; cdr3_nt: TGTGCCAGCAGTGAACGACAGGGGGCTCTGACTGAAGCTTTCTTT
d_call: TRBD2; v_call: TRBV4-1; j_call: TRBJ2-5; clone_size: few; cdr3_aa: CASSQDMSLRGAQYF; cdr3_nt: TGCGCCAGCAGCCAAGATATGAGCCTGCGGGGGGCCCAGTACTTC
d_call: NA; v_call: TRBV5-1; j_call: TRBJ2-7; clone_size: NA; cdr3_aa: CACSLDTRDKQYF; cdr3_nt: TGCGCCTGCAGCTTGGACACCAGAGATAAGCAGTACTTC
d_call: NA; v_call: TRBV10-3; j_call: TRBJ2-3; clone_size: NA; cdr3_aa: CAIRATDADTQYF; cdr3_nt: TGTGCCATCAGGGCAACTGACGCAGATACGCAGTATTTT
d_call: NA; v_call: TRBV29-1; j_call: TRBJ2-6; clone_size: NA; cdr3_aa: CSALDSFNVRTF; cdr3_nt: TGCAGCGCCCTGGACAGCTTTAACGTCCGGACTTTC
d_call: NA; v_call: TRBV20-1; j_call: TRBJ2-7; clone_size: NA; cdr3_aa: CSASKGEQYF; cdr3_nt: TGCAGTGCTAGTAAAGGCGAGCAGTACTTC
d_call: TRBD1; v_call: TRBV20-1; j_call: TRBJ1-2; clone_size: few; cdr3_aa: CSARGEGASGYTF; cdr3_nt: TGCAGTGCTAGAGGGGAGGGGGCTTCGGGCTACACCTTC